Here is one TCR beta chain with its context. As yet, its antigen is unknown. The data derive from a study of monozygotic twins with inflammatory bowel disease. UMIs with a 6-nucleotide sample barcode were added by template switching. No DNA is given; TCRdb re-called the 5' RACE reads and lists each CDR3 protein once. This sample's clone table lists around 380,000 distinct CDR3 sequences. Study conclusions and caveats: A single strong IBD-associated signal or clonotype was not supported by the findings. Compared with healthy twins, IBD patients shared fewer clonotypes with others, especially with disease activity.

The CDR3 runs 12 residues. Germline-derived CDR1 and CDR2 are DFQATT and SNEGSKA (reference sequence). The blood volume drawn from each donor was 2.5 to 3 ml. This sequence was found in a human donor with ulcerative colitis or Crohn's disease, or a healthy co-twin of an affected twin (not recorded which). Input material: blood. The chain joins TRBV20-1 to TRBJ2-7; the D call of TRBD2 rests on TCRdb alone, since no DNA is present to check it. The CDR3 loop is CSLAGGIYEQYF.